This record covers a single TCR beta chain. The CDR3 is made up of 11 amino acids. Germline assignment: CDR1 MNHEY and CDR2 SVGAGI. Trimming removed 7 bases from V and 3 bases from J, with 7 bases in between. The entry originates in a study of cytomegalovirus exposure and HLA in healthy donors. Primers: 60 Vbeta forward and 13 Jbeta reverse. Libraries were prepared by immunoSEQ multiplex PCR; TCRdb keeps only in-frame clonotypes and omits some of them. Among about 120,000 clones listed, about 77% were seen once. The chain combines TRBV6-5 with TRBJ2-7; no clear D. What was sequenced was PBMCs. The TCR originated in a woman in her 30s in good health and CMV-seropositive. The CDR3 spells CASTRDYEQYF. CDR3 DNA sequence: TGTGCCAGCACTCGAGACTACGAGCAGTACTTC.